Listed below are T cell receptor beta chains from one sample, sequenced in a study of cytomegalovirus exposure and HLA in healthy donors. TCRdb's table, derived via immunoSEQ multiplex PCR, lists solely in-frame clones and lacks some. The table has tens of thousands of clones, about 60% seen once; the top ten hold 20% to 25%. Sequencing used PBMCs. Source of these receptors: a man in his forties or fifties in good health and CMV-seropositive. CDR3s include the opening cysteine and the closing phenylalanine or tryptophan. Fields, in order: J gene, clone size, D gene, V gene, CDR3 protein, CDR3 DNA. The D gene is left open where the match is weak. The size of a clone is reported for some rows only, either as once, few or many, or as a class for expanded clones.

J gene: TRBJ1-4
clone size: .
D gene: TRBD1
V gene: TRBV27
CDR3 protein: CASSPRQGTEKLFF
CDR3 DNA: TGTGCCAGCAGTCCCCGACAGGGAACGGAAAAACTGTTTTTT

J gene: TRBJ2-7
clone size: .
D gene: TRBD1
V gene: TRBV4-1
CDR3 protein: CASSHPAGQGLYEQYF
CDR3 DNA: TGCGCCAGCAGCCATCCTGCGGGACAGGGTTTATACGAGCAGTACTTC

J gene: TRBJ2-1
clone size: .
D gene: .
V gene: TRBV15
CDR3 protein: CATSRGFEVDEQFF
CDR3 DNA: TGTGCCACCAGCAGAGGTTTCGAGGTCGATGAGCAGTTCTTC

J gene: TRBJ1-6
clone size: .
D gene: TRBD1
V gene: TRBV5-1
CDR3 protein: CASRPPGTGDNSPLHF
CDR3 DNA: TGCGCCAGCAGGCCCCCCGGGACAGGGGATAATTCACCCCTCCACTTT

J gene: TRBJ2-1
clone size: .
D gene: .
V gene: TRBV5-1
CDR3 protein: CASKQSSYNEQFF
CDR3 DNA: TGCGCCAGCAAACAGAGCTCCTACAATGAGCAGTTCTTC

J gene: TRBJ2-1
clone size: .
D gene: .
V gene: TRBV25-1
CDR3 protein: CASSDTWEVDEQFF
CDR3 DNA: TGTGCCAGCAGTGACACTTGGGAGGTCGATGAGCAGTTCTTC

J gene: TRBJ2-5
clone size: .
D gene: TRBD1
V gene: TRBV4-2
CDR3 protein: CASSQDWTGDETQYF
CDR3 DNA: TGTGCCAGCAGCCAAGATTGGACAGGGGATGAGACCCAGTACTTC

J gene: TRBJ2-5
clone size: once
D gene: .
V gene: TRBV13
CDR3 protein: CASSITGLETQYF
CDR3 DNA: TGTGCCAGCAGCATAACAGGGCTAGAGACCCAGTACTTC

J gene: TRBJ2-2
clone size: .
D gene: TRBD2
V gene: TRBV7-2
CDR3 protein: CASSLVAGAPSGELFF
CDR3 DNA: TGTGCCAGCAGCTTAGTAGCGGGGGCCCCGTCCGGGGAGCTGTTTTTT

J gene: TRBJ2-1
clone size: .
D gene: .
V gene: TRBV6-5
CDR3 protein: CASTRGRGGDEQFF
CDR3 DNA: TGTGCCAGCACCAGGGGCAGGGGTGGCGATGAGCAGTTCTTC

J gene: TRBJ2-3
clone size: few
D gene: TRBD2
V gene: TRBV7-2
CDR3 protein: CASSLGLAGQTDTQYF
CDR3 DNA: TGTGCCAGCAGCTTAGGACTAGCGGGACAGACAGATACGCAGTATTTT

J gene: TRBJ2-1
clone size: .
D gene: TRBD2
V gene: TRBV5-4
CDR3 protein: CASSSGTSFLGEQFF
CDR3 DNA: TGTGCCAGCAGTTCCGGGACTAGCTTCTTAGGTGAGCAGTTCTTC

J gene: TRBJ1-2
clone size: few
D gene: .
V gene: TRBV6-5
CDR3 protein: CASSYRGAGLGYGYTF
CDR3 DNA: TGTGCCAGCAGTTACCGGGGGGCGGGATTGGGCTATGGCTACACCTTC

J gene: TRBJ2-3
clone size: .
D gene: .
V gene: TRBV6-6
CDR3 protein: CASSYLGQLMDTQYF
CDR3 DNA: TGTGCCAGCAGTTACCTCGGACAGCTCATGGATACGCAGTATTTT

J gene: TRBJ1-2
clone size: few
D gene: TRBD1
V gene: TRBV11-2
CDR3 protein: CASSLGKTGANYGYTF
CDR3 DNA: TGTGCCAGCAGCTTGGGCAAGACAGGGGCTAACTATGGCTACACCTTC

J gene: TRBJ1-2
clone size: .
D gene: TRBD1
V gene: TRBV6-1
CDR3 protein: CASGGQGANYGYTF
CDR3 DNA: TGTGCCAGCGGAGGACAGGGGGCAAACTATGGCTACACCTTC

J gene: TRBJ2-7
clone size: .
D gene: TRBD1
V gene: TRBV30
CDR3 protein: CAWSADRAREQYF
CDR3 DNA: TGTGCCTGGAGTGCGGACAGGGCGCGCGAGCAGTACTTC

J gene: TRBJ2-3
clone size: .
D gene: .
V gene: TRBV27
CDR3 protein: CASSSGESTDTQYF
CDR3 DNA: TGTGCCAGCAGTTCGGGGGAAAGCACAGATACGCAGTATTTT

J gene: TRBJ1-2
clone size: .
D gene: .
V gene: TRBV30
CDR3 protein: CAWSKTDYYGYTF
CDR3 DNA: TGTGCCTGGAGTAAGACAGATTATTATGGCTACACCTTC

J gene: TRBJ2-1
clone size: .
D gene: .
V gene: TRBV4-3
CDR3 protein: CASSNWANEQFF
CDR3 DNA: TGCGCCAGCAGTAACTGGGCGAATGAGCAGTTCTTC

J gene: TRBJ2-5
clone size: few
D gene: TRBD2
V gene: TRBV7-9
CDR3 protein: CASSLAGSGGAETQYF
CDR3 DNA: TGTGCCAGCAGCTTAGCTGGTAGCGGGGGGGCAGAGACCCAGTACTTC

J gene: TRBJ2-7
clone size: .
D gene: .
V gene: TRBV6-7
CDR3 protein: CASSLLARSYEQYF
CDR3 DNA: TGTGCCAGCAGTTTGCTAGCGAGGTCCTACGAGCAGTACTTC

J gene: TRBJ1-5
clone size: few
D gene: TRBD1
V gene: TRBV30
CDR3 protein: CAWSRTGNNQPQHF
CDR3 DNA: TGTGCCTGGAGTAGGACAGGGAACAATCAGCCCCAGCATTTT

J gene: TRBJ1-4
clone size: .
D gene: .
V gene: TRBV6-1
CDR3 protein: CASSEASGNEKLFF
CDR3 DNA: TGTGCCAGCAGTGAAGCTTCGGGTAATGAAAAACTGTTTTTT

J gene: TRBJ2-7
clone size: .
D gene: .
V gene: TRBV5-1
CDR3 protein: CASSSGTGKDEQYF
CDR3 DNA: TGCGCCAGCAGCTCTGGAACAGGGAAGGACGAGCAGTACTTC

J gene: TRBJ2-3
clone size: few
D gene: TRBD2
V gene: TRBV30
CDR3 protein: CAWSSGAGGADTQYF
CDR3 DNA: TGTGCCTGGAGTTCCGGAGCGGGAGGTGCTGATACGCAGTATTTT

J gene: TRBJ1-4
clone size: few
D gene: .
V gene: TRBV6-5
CDR3 protein: CASADRPNEKLFF
CDR3 DNA: TGTGCCAGCGCCGACAGACCTAATGAAAAACTGTTTTTT

J gene: TRBJ2-7
clone size: .
D gene: .
V gene: TRBV6-4
CDR3 protein: CASSDRKGLYEQYF
CDR3 DNA: TGTGCCAGCAGTGACAGGAAGGGACTCTACGAGCAGTACTTC

J gene: TRBJ2-5
clone size: .
D gene: .
V gene: TRBV30
CDR3 protein: CAWSDMLQETQYF
CDR3 DNA: TGTGCCTGGAGCGACATGCTACAAGAGACCCAGTACTTC

J gene: TRBJ2-5
clone size: .
D gene: .
V gene: TRBV7-9
CDR3 protein: CASSLEGGEWETQYF
CDR3 DNA: TGTGCCAGCAGCTTAGAGGGCGGGGAATGGGAGACCCAGTACTTC

J gene: TRBJ2-7
clone size: .
D gene: TRBD1
V gene: TRBV7-9
CDR3 protein: CASSASGGHEQYF
CDR3 DNA: TGTGCCAGCAGCGCGTCAGGGGGCCACGAGCAGTACTTC

J gene: TRBJ2-6
clone size: few
D gene: TRBD2
V gene: TRBV9
CDR3 protein: CASSASGAGANVLTF
CDR3 DNA: TGTGCCAGCAGCGCGAGCGGGGCTGGGGCCAACGTCCTGACTTTC

J gene: TRBJ2-3
clone size: few
D gene: TRBD2
V gene: TRBV30
CDR3 protein: CAWSTSGGARKDTQYF
CDR3 DNA: TGTGCCTGGTCAACTAGCGGGGGGGCGCGGAAAGATACGCAGTATTTT

J gene: TRBJ1-4
clone size: once
D gene: .
V gene: TRBV5-1
CDR3 protein: CASSLEGVGEKLFF
CDR3 DNA: TGCGCCAGCAGCTTGGAGGGGGTGGGGGAAAAACTGTTTTTT

J gene: TRBJ2-7
clone size: .
D gene: .
V gene: TRBV6-6
CDR3 protein: CASSPSRGALYEQYF
CDR3 DNA: TGTGCCAGCAGCCCCTCTCGGGGGGCTTTATACGAGCAGTACTTC

J gene: TRBJ2-3
clone size: .
D gene: TRBD2
V gene: TRBV18
CDR3 protein: CASPRTSGGAMDTQYF
CDR3 DNA: TGTGCCAGCCCGCGGACTAGCGGGGGGGCCATGGATACGCAGTATTTT

J gene: TRBJ2-5
clone size: .
D gene: .
V gene: TRBV29-1
CDR3 protein: CSVFPAEETQYF
CDR3 DNA: TGCAGCGTTTTCCCAGCGGAAGAGACCCAGTACTTC

J gene: TRBJ2-1
clone size: .
D gene: TRBD2
V gene: TRBV14
CDR3 protein: CASSQKTSGWSSYNEQFF
CDR3 DNA: TGTGCCAGCAGCCAAAAAACTAGCGGTTGGAGCTCCTACAATGAGCAGTTCTTC

J gene: TRBJ2-7
clone size: .
D gene: .
V gene: TRBV28
CDR3 protein: CASSLRRLEQYF
CDR3 DNA: TGTGCCAGCAGTTTGAGGCGACTCGAGCAGTACTTC

J gene: TRBJ2-1
clone size: .
D gene: .
V gene: TRBV7-8
CDR3 protein: CASSPGLPNEQFF
CDR3 DNA: TGTGCCAGCAGCCCGGGACTTCCCAATGAGCAGTTCTTC

J gene: TRBJ2-7
clone size: .
D gene: .
V gene: TRBV29-1
CDR3 protein: CSVGFGDNYEQYF
CDR3 DNA: TGCAGCGTTGGGTTCGGTGATAACTACGAGCAGTACTTC

J gene: TRBJ1-2
clone size: few
D gene: .
V gene: TRBV30
CDR3 protein: CAWSPGYGYTF
CDR3 DNA: TGTGCCTGGAGTCCAGGGTATGGCTACACCTTC

J gene: TRBJ1-3
clone size: .
D gene: TRBD1
V gene: TRBV28
CDR3 protein: CASSSWTGPSGNTIYF
CDR3 DNA: TGTGCCAGCAGTTCCTGGACAGGCCCCTCTGGAAACACCATATATTTT

J gene: TRBJ1-2
clone size: few
D gene: .
V gene: TRBV6-1
CDR3 protein: CASSEESPTTYTF
CDR3 DNA: TGTGCCAGCAGTGAAGAGTCACCTACCACCTACACCTTC